One T cell receptor beta chain is described in this entry. The antigen is undetermined. The ends were cut back, 6 bases at V and 4 bases at J, with 15 bases in the middle. CDR1 is SGHAT and CDR2 is FQNNGV in the germline V gene. The CDR3 spans 14 residues. This sample is drawn from a study of long-term antiretroviral therapy in people with HIV. Study results and caveats: Compared with controls, HIV repertoires showed narrower CDR3 length ranges.

Sequencing used immunoSEQ v3.0 at survey level. The assay was immunoSEQ multiplex PCR, and TCRdb's table has in-frame clones only and misses some. The table includes about 26,000 clones, more than 75% detected once. Sampling of each donor yielded at least one pre-ART PBMC sample and at least two post-ART PBMC samples. The V call is TRBV11-2, the J call TRBJ2-5; D is tentatively TRBD1 or TRBD2 (5 bases each). The origin of this receptor is a man aged 35 to 55 with HIV. Here the sequenced sample was unsorted PBMCs, taken 4.8 years after starting antiretroviral therapy. The CDR3: CASSGGPGRETQYF. CDR3 nucleotide sequence: TGTGCCAGCAGTGGGGGTCCGGGGCGAGAGACCCAGTACTTC.